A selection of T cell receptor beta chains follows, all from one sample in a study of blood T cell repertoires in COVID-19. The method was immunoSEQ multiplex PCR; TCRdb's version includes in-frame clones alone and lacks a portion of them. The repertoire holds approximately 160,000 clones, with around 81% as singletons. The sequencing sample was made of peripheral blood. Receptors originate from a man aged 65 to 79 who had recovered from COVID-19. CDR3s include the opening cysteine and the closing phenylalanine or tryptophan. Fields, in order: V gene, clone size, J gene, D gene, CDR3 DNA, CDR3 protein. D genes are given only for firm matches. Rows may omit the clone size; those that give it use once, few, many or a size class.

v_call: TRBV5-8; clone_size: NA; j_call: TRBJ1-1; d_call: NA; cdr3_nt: TGTGCCAGCAGCTTGGGCGGACAAAGAACTGAAGCTTTCTTT; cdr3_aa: CASSLGGQRTEAFF
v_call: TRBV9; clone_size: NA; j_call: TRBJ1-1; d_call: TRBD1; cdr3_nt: TGTGCCAGCAGCGTAGTTGGGGGACAGGGGAGTGAAGCTTTCTTT; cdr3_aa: CASSVVGGQGSEAFF
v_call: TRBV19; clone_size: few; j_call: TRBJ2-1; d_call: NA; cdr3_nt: TGTGCCAGTTCGTGGGGCGCAACCTACAATGAGCAGTTCTTC; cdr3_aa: CASSWGATYNEQFF
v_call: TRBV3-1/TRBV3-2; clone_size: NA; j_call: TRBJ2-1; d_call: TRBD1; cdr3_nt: TGTGCCAGCAGCCCCCGACAGGGCTTCACCTACAATGAGCAGTTCTTC; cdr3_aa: CASSPRQGFTYNEQFF
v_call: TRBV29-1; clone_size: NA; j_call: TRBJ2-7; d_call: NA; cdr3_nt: TGCAGCGCCTCGGCGCGGAGCAGGGTTGGGGACTACGAGCAGTACTTC; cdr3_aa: CSASARSRVGDYEQYF
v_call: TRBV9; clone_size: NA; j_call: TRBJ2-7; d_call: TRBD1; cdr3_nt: TGTGCCAGCAGCGAGGGGGACAGGGGAGAGCAGTACTTC; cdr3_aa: CASSEGDRGEQYF
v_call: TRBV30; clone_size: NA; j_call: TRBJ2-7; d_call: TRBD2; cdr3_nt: TGTGCCTGGACCCAGGGACTAGCGGGCTTCTACGAGCAGTACTTC; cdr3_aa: CAWTQGLAGFYEQYF
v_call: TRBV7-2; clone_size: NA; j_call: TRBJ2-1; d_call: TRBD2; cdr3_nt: TGTGCCAGCAGCCCAGTGGCTAGCGGGAGCAGAGAGCAGTTCTTC; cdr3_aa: CASSPVASGSREQFF
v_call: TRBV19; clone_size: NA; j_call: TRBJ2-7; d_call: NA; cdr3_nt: TGTGCCAGTAGTATAGATTCCCCCGGCGGAGGGGCCAACGAGCAGTACTTC; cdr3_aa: CASSIDSPGGGANEQYF
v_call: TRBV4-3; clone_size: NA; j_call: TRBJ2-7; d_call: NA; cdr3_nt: TGCGCCAGCAGCCAGGACCCTTTTGGGGAGACCTACGAGCAGTACTTC; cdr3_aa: CASSQDPFGETYEQYF
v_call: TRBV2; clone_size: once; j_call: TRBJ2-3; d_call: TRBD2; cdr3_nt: TGTGCCAGCAGTCCACGGGAGGGGACCAAAGATACGCAGTATTTT; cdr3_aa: CASSPREGTKDTQYF
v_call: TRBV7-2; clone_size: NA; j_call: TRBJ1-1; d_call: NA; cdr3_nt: TGTGCCAGCAGCCCCTGGGTGGGAGGCACTGAAGCTTTCTTT; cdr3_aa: CASSPWVGGTEAFF
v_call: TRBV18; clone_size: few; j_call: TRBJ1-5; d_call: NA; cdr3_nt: TGTGCCAGCTCACCGGAGAGCAATCAGCCCCAGCATTTT; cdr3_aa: CASSPESNQPQHF
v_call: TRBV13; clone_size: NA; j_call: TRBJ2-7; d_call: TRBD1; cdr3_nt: TGTGCCAGCAGCCTCTCACAGGGGGGCGAGCAGTGCTTC; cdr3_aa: CASSLSQGGEQCF
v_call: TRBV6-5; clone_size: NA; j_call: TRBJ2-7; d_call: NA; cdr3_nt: TGTGCCACCTTCGAGGGTTCCGCCTACGAGCAGTACTTC; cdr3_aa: CATFEGSAYEQYF
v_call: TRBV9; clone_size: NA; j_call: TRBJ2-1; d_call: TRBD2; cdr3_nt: TGTGCCAGCAGAGCTCCGGGGGGCTCCTACAATGAGCAGTTCTTC; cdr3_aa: CASRAPGGSYNEQFF
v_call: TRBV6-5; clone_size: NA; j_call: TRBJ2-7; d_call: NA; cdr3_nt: TGTGCCAGCAAAGCCGGGGGTAGCGCTTACGAGCAGTACTTC; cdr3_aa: CASKAGGSAYEQYF
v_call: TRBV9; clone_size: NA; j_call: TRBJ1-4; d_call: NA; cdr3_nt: TGTGCCAGCAGCGTAGGACCGGGTGATGAAAAACTGTTTTTT; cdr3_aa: CASSVGPGDEKLFF
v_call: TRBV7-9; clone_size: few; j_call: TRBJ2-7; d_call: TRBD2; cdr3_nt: TGTGCCAGCAGCTTAGAGCTAGCGGGAGACGAGCAGTACTTC; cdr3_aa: CASSLELAGDEQYF
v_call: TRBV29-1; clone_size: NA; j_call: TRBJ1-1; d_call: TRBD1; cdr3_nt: TGCAGCGTCCTCGGGACAGGGGGTGACACTGAAGCTTTCTTT; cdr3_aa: CSVLGTGGDTEAFF
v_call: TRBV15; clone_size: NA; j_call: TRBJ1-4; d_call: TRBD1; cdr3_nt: TGTGCCACCAGCAAGGGACAGGGGGGAGAAAAACTGTTTTTT; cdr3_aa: CATSKGQGGEKLFF